This T cell receptor (beta chain) is drawn from a study of T cell responses to AZD1222 COVID-19 vaccine. General study points: Nearly half of spike-specific TCRs reportedly target variant regions that are unmutated in the B.1.351 and B.1.1.7 variants. There were mostly white British donors and more females than males, and clonal diversity was possibly underestimated. Seropositive at baseline were only 5 or 6 AZD1222 recipients. Repertoires in all cases were sampled only once the peak T cell response had passed.

TCRdb's table, derived via immunoSEQ multiplex PCR, lists solely in-frame clones and lacks some. The sample has about 180,000 clones; 85% to 90% are singletons. Worth noting for this clone: Its antigen is currently unknown.

CDR3 length: 13 residues. V was cut by 8 bases and J by 2 bases, with 13 bases left in between. CDR1 is MNHEY and CDR2 is SMNVEV in the germline V gene (reference sequence). The source of this sequence is an adult in good health. The material was peripheral blood, obtained on day 0 of AZD1222 vaccination. The V gene is TRBV27, the J gene TRBJ2-7, with D maybe TRBD1 (7 bases). The CDR3 bases are TGTGCCAGCTCGACAGGGAGGACCTACGAGCAGTACTTC. Translation gives CASSTGRTYEQYF.